This TCR beta chain was captured by sequencing in a study of shared clonotypes between healthy human individuals. About this clone itself: Its antigen is unknown.

Per the authors' pipeline: Junction-only immunoSEQ sequences carried no quality scores, so filtering differed. Profiled with immunoSEQ multiplex PCR; TCRdb holds only in-frame clones, not every one. Clonal size and the V and J genes are those of that table, whereas D and trimming came from the DNA. This sample has about a million clones; roughly 80% occur once, and the top ten carry approximately 1.5%. This CDR3 is 18 amino acids long. The ends were cut back, 0 bases at V and 2 bases at J, with 17 bases in the middle. The V gene's germline CDR1 is SGHRS and CDR2 YFSETQ. Whole-study results and caveats: A generally larger estimated richness was seen in naive subsets than in memory subsets.

The donor cohort consisted entirely of Caucasian adults residing in Nashville, Tennessee. This clonotype was obtained from a man aged 18 to 29 in good health. V usage is TRBV5-1 and J usage is TRBJ2-2; D is unresolved. The material sequenced was memory CD4+ T cells sorted from blood. Subset specified: CD45RA-negative fraction. CDR3 coding DNA: TGCGCCAGCAGCTTGGCGGCAGCGTTTACTGTCAACACCGGGGAGCTGTTTTTT. Encoded protein: CASSLAAAFTVNTGELFF.